This TCR beta chain emerged from a study of blood T cell repertoires in COVID-19. The CDR3 contains 15 residues. The germline V gene encodes CDR1 SNHLY and CDR2 FYNNEI. The V gene lost 6 bases and the J gene lost 0 bases, with 12 bases spanning the gap. Assay: immunoSEQ multiplex PCR; the TCRdb copy retains only in-frame clones and omits some. The repertoire has 300,000 to 350,000 clones, roughly 84% of them found once; the top ten carry 1%. This sequence was found in a woman in her 30s who had recovered from COVID-19. The rearrangement links TRBV2 to TRBJ2-1, with D possibly being TRBD2 (6 bases). Input material: PBMCs or T cells enriched from blood (not recorded which). The CDR3 protein is CASRGGASSYNEQFF. The CDR3 bases are TGTGCCAGCAGGGGCGGGGCGAGCTCCTACAATGAGCAGTTCTTC.